These 32 T cell receptor beta chains came from one sample sequenced in a study of control samples from healthy donors and cancer patients. Produced via immunoSEQ multiplex PCR; TCRdb's table is partial and in-frame only. The sample has 45,000 to 60,000 clones; around 90% are singletons. Sequencing was carried out using PBMCs. The receptor source for this set is a young man with colorectal cancer.

J is TRBJ1-5 and V is TRBV19; D ambiguous. The CDR3 is made up of 13 amino acids. Germline V gene data show CDR1 as LNHDA and CDR2 as SQIVND (reference sequence). The V gene lost 4 bases and the J gene lost 3 bases, with 7 bases spanning the gap. This CDR3 is CASSTSLNQPQHF. The CDR3 nucleotides are TGTGCCAGTAGTACATCCCTCAATCAGCCCCAGCATTTT. Drawing the rest from reference TRBV19 and TRBJ1-5, the complete variable domain is DGGITQSPKYLFRKEGQNVTLSCEQNLNHDAMYWYRQDPGQGLRLIYYSQIVNDFQKGDIAEGYSVSREKKESFPLTVTSAQKNPTAFYLCASSTSLNQPQHFGDGTRLSIL.

The chain links TRBV5-4 to TRBJ2-3, with D possibly matching TRBD2 (6 bases). The germline V and J ends were trimmed by 10 bases and 2 bases, with 14 bases remaining between them. The CDR3 has 13 residues. CDR1 and CDR2 (germline): SGHNT, YYREEE (reference sequence). The chain's CDR3 is CAPGERNTDTQYF. The DNA of the CDR3 is TGTGCCCCGGGAGAGAGGAACACAGATACGCAGTATTTT.

The V gene is TRBV3-1 (or the pseudogene TRBV3-2), the J gene TRBJ1-4; D not resolved. Germline CDR1 is LGHDT and CDR2 is YNNKEL (reference sequence). V was cut by 0 bases and J by 0 bases, with 17 bases left in between. The CDR3 consists of 19 residues. Written as DNA, the CDR3 is TGTGCCAGCAGCCAAGAACGGTCCGGTCCGGTGGCAACTAATGAAAAACTGTTTTTT. Translation gives CASSQERSGPVATNEKLFF.

The chain employs TRBV5-4 and TRBJ2-2; 7 bases line up with TRBD2. The V segment lost 3 bases and the J segment 5 bases; nucleotides outside the gene matches: 7. Looked up from germline, CDR1 is SGHNT and CDR2 is YYREEE (reference sequence). The CDR3 covers 15 residues. DNA for the CDR3: TGTGCCAGCAGCTGGGGAGGGAGGTTTACCGGGGAGCTGTTTTTT. Translating it yields CASSWGGRFTGELFF.

This chain links TRBV5-6 with TRBJ1-2; D may be TRBD1 (5 bases). Germline V gene data show CDR1 as SGHDT and CDR2 as YYEEEE. CDR3 length: 16 amino acids. The V and J ends lost 0 bases and 4 bases respectively, with 16 bases between them. Written as DNA, the CDR3 is TGTGCCAGCAGCTTGGTCACGGGGTGGGGCATCTATGGCTACACCTTC. This encodes CASSLVTGWGIYGYTF.

The V gene is TRBV5-4, the J gene TRBJ1-5; D is possibly TRBD1 (5 bases). V gave up 4 bases and J gave up 6 bases, with 14 bases separating them. Germline CDR1 reads SGHNT; CDR2 reads YYREEE (reference sequence). The CDR3 has 14 amino acids. Here the CDR3 DNA reads TGTGCCAGCAGCCTAGACAAAGACAGTCAGCCCCAGCATTTT. Translated, it gives CASSLDKDSQPQHF.

The rearrangement links TRBV5-6 to TRBJ2-1; D might be TRBD1 (7 bases). Germline-derived CDR1 and CDR2 are SGHDT and YYEEEE. The V end was cut by 0 bases, the J end by 0 bases, with 13 bases between. The length of the CDR3 is 17 residues. The CDR3 sequence is CASSLAQGGLSYNEQFF. DNA of the CDR3: TGTGCCAGCAGCTTGGCCCAGGGGGGCCTCTCCTACAATGAGCAGTTCTTC.

This clone is a singleton in its sample. V is TRBV9 and J is TRBJ2-1; TRBD1 matches 8 bases. From germline, CDR1 is SGDLS and CDR2 YYNGEE. This CDR3 region has 15 residues. Trimming removed 3 bases from V and 7 bases from J; junction bases left unmatched: 9. DNA of the CDR3: TGTGCCAGCAGCGGACGGACAGGGTACGGTAATGAGCAGTTCTTC. It translates to CASSGRTGYGNEQFF.

The chain carries TRBV19 and TRBJ1-4, with TRBD1 as a possible D gene (5 bases). The CDR3 is 12 residues long. The germline CDR1 and CDR2 sequences are LNHDA and SQIVND (reference sequence). Trimming pared 6 bases from V and 5 bases from J, leaving 7 bases between. The CDR3 region has the DNA TGTGCCAGTAGCAGACAGAATGAAAAACTGTTTTTT. This codes for CASSRQNEKLFF.

In DNA, the CDR3 is TGTGCCTGGAGTGCCGCAGTATTCGCACAGGGATTGTCTAATGAAAAACTGTTTTTT. Protein: CAWSAAVFAQGLSNEKLFF. V usage is TRBV30 and J usage is TRBJ1-4, with a possible D match to TRBD1 (6 bases). The CDR3 has 19 residues. The germline CDR1 and CDR2 sequences are GTSNPN and SVGIG (reference sequence). V was clipped by 1 base and J by 3 bases, with 24 bases between them.

CDR3 DNA: TGTGCCAGCACCGGACAGTCTTTAAACATTCAGTACTTC. It is translated as CASTGQSLNIQYF. J is TRBJ2-4 and V is TRBV6-5; a weak D match, TRBD1 (6 bases). Trimming took 7 bases from V and 6 from J, leaving 13 bases between them. The CDR3 is made up of 13 amino acids. CDR1 is MNHEY and CDR2 is SVGAGI in the germline V gene.

V gene TRBV3-1 (or the pseudogene TRBV3-2) combines with J gene TRBJ2-1, with D hard to call. From germline, CDR1 is LGHDT and CDR2 YNNKEL (reference sequence). The CDR3 is 13 amino acids. V lost 4 bases and J lost 7, with 11 bases in between. Written as DNA, the CDR3 is TGTGCCAGCAGCCTACTATCCGGTAATGAGCAGTTCTTC. This encodes CASSLLSGNEQFF.

The chain employs TRBV5-6 and TRBJ1-1; D is ambiguous. CDR1 SGHDT and CDR2 YYEEEE come from the germline V gene. The CDR3 is made up of 15 amino acids. The V end lost 4 bases, the J end lost 1 base, and 14 bases lay between the germline ends. The CDR3 DNA reads TGTGCCAGCAGCGGCGTGTTTCTACAGAACACTGAAGCTTTCTTT. This codes for CASSGVFLQNTEAFF.

V is TRBV29-1 and J is TRBJ1-3; D remains unclear. The ends were cut back, 0 bases at V and 12 bases at J, with 12 bases in the middle. The CDR3 is 12 residues long. The germline V gene has CDR1 SQVTM and CDR2 ANQGSEA. The CDR3 sequence: CSVEDPWVHIYF. The CDR3 DNA sequence: TGCAGCGTTGAAGATCCTTGGGTTCACATATATTTT.

V gene TRBV3-1 (or the pseudogene TRBV3-2) combines with J gene TRBJ2-5; no firm D call. Germline V gives CDR1 LGHDT, CDR2 YNNKEL (reference sequence). V shed 0 bases and J shed 3 bases, with 5 bases lying between them. The CDR3 loop spans 13 amino acids. The CDR3 protein is CASSQDWEETQYF. The CDR3 region has the DNA TGTGCCAGCAGCCAAGATTGGGAAGAGACCCAGTACTTC.

V usage is TRBV5-1 and J usage is TRBJ2-1; D is possibly TRBD1 (5 bases). The CDR3 spans 14 residues. Germline CDR1 and CDR2: SGHRS and YFSETQ. V lost 2 bases and J lost 5, with 11 bases in between. Written as DNA, the CDR3 is TGCGCCAGCAGCTTCCGGACAAATGACAATGAGCAGTTCTTC. It codes for CASSFRTNDNEQFF.

The V and J genes are TRBV7-9 and TRBJ1-2, with a tentative D call TRBD1 (6 bases). The germline CDR1 and CDR2 sequences are SEHNR and FQNEAQ (reference sequence). The CDR3 runs to 14 residues. V gave up 5 bases and J gave up 5 bases, with 15 bases separating them. CDR3: CASSPPGESYGYTF. The CDR3 DNA sequence: TGTGCCAGCAGCCCCCCAGGGGAATCTTATGGCTACACCTTC. Based on the CDR3 plus reference TRBV7-9 and TRBJ1-2, the full variable domain is DTGVSQNPRHKITKRGQNVTFRCDPISEHNRLYWYRQTLGQGPEFLTYFQNEAQLEKSRLLSDRFSAERPKGSFSTLEIQRTEQGDSAMYLCASSPPGESYGYTFGSGTRLTVV.

The rearrangement joins TRBV18 to TRBJ2-1, with TRBD1 matching over 8 bases. The V gene end was trimmed by 5 bases and the J gene end by 4 bases; junction bases not matched to a gene: 1. Germline CDR1 KGHSH, CDR2 LQKENI. The length of the CDR3 is 13 residues. CDR3: CASSGQGYNEQFF. The CDR3 DNA reads as TGTGCCAGCTCAGGACAGGGTTACAATGAGCAGTTCTTC.

The gene calls are TRBV9 and TRBJ1-2, with TRBD1 matching over 8 bases. This CDR3 has 15 residues. CDR1 is SGDLS and CDR2 is YYNGEE in the germline V gene. Trimming at V came to 4 bases and at J to 5 bases, leaving 10 bases not matched to a gene. The CDR3 DNA reads as TGTGCCAGCAGCCCCGCCTCGGGACAGGCGTATGGCTACACCTTC. Protein: CASSPASGQAYGYTF.

This clone was counted once. This sequence joins TRBV7-2 and TRBJ2-6; D is undetermined. The CDR3 spans 13 residues. V was cut by 0 bases and J by 8 bases, with 5 bases left in between. Germline values: CDR1 SGHTA, CDR2 FQGNSA. CDR3 region: CASSLAGSNVLTF. The CDR3 DNA sequence: TGTGCCAGCAGCTTAGCAGGGTCCAACGTCCTGACTTTC. The full variable domain, in which reference TRBV7-2 and TRBJ2-6 provide the parts outside the CDR3, is GAGVSQSPSNKVTEKGKDVELRCDPISGHTALYWYRQSLGQGLEFLIYFQGNSAPDKSGLPSDRFSAERTGGSVSTLTIQRTQQEDSAVYLCASSLAGSNVLTFGAGSRLTVL.

The sample holds a few counts of this clone. This chain links TRBV29-1 with TRBJ1-3; D is unresolved. The V and J ends lost 1 base and 4 bases respectively, with 17 bases between them. The CDR3 has 16 amino acids. Germline lookup yields CDR1 SQVTM and CDR2 ANQGSEA. The CDR3 region is CSVEGEMDWYGNTIYF. Here the CDR3 DNA reads TGCAGCGTTGAAGGTGAGATGGATTGGTACGGAAACACCATATATTTT. The whole variable domain, remainder taken from reference TRBV29-1 and TRBJ1-3, is SAVISQKPSRDICQRGTSLTIQCQVDSQVTMMFWYRQQPGQSLTLIATANQGSEATYESGFVIDKFPISRPNLTFSTLTVSNMSPEDSSIYLCSVEGEMDWYGNTIYFGEGSWLTVV.

The chain couples TRBV9 to TRBJ2-5; D might be TRBD1 or TRBD2, each matching 7 bases. Trimming removed 8 bases from V and 4 bases from J, with 15 bases in between. CDR1 is SGDLS and CDR2 is YYNGEE in the germline V gene. The length of the CDR3 is 13 residues. The CDR3 spells CASQGGLRETQYF. The DNA for the CDR3 is TGTGCCAGTCAGGGGGGGCTGCGAGAGACCCAGTACTTC.

V gene TRBV4-3 combines with J gene TRBJ2-2; weak D call: TRBD1 (6 bases). Germline assignment: CDR1 LGHNA and CDR2 YSLEER. There are 15 residues in the CDR3. V gave up 3 bases and J gave up 6 bases, with 14 bases separating them. The DNA for the CDR3 is TGCGCCAGCAGCCAGCTACAGGGTCGCTCCGGGGAGCTGTTTTTT. It specifies CASSQLQGRSGELFF.

The chain recombines TRBV6-6 with TRBJ1-4; D call uncertain. This CDR3 region has 10 residues. Between the trimmed V and J ends, which lost 8 bases and 6 bases, there was a span of 4 bases. CDR1 and CDR2 from the germline V gene are MNHNY and SVGAGI (reference sequence). This CDR3 reads CASGHEKLFF. The CDR3 coding sequence is TGTGCCAGCGGACATGAAAAACTGTTTTTT.

The chain uses TRBV15 and TRBJ1-2; D gene uncertain. Germline lookup yields CDR1 LNHNV and CDR2 YYDKDF (reference sequence). With 1 base removed from V and 4 bases from J, the gap between germline ends came to 13 bases. The CDR3 runs 15 residues. CDR3 sequence: CATSRGSQRIYGYTF. The DNA of the CDR3 is TGTGCCACCAGCAGAGGGTCACAGAGAATCTATGGCTACACCTTC.

This chain joins TRBV18 and TRBJ2-4; D might be TRBD2 (6 bases). Germline CDR1 is KGHSH and CDR2 is LQKENI. The CDR3 is 15 amino acids. V lost 1 base and J 7 bases, leaving 14 bases between the germline ends. This CDR3 is CASSPLSSSVNIQYF. The CDR3 nucleotides are TGTGCCAGCTCACCACTTAGTTCTAGCGTTAACATTCAGTACTTC.

This clone appeared a single time. In nucleotides, the CDR3 is TGTGCCAGCAGTGCGACTAGCGGGGGCACAGATACGCAGTATTTT. Protein sequence: CASSATSGGTDTQYF. V gene TRBV6-4 combines with J gene TRBJ2-3; 11 positions agree with TRBD2. Trimming took 4 bases from V and 1 from J; bases not matched to a gene: 1. Germline V gene data show CDR1 as MRHNA and CDR2 as SNTAGT. CDR3 length: 15 amino acids.

This chain links TRBV4-1 with TRBJ1-2; D gene uncertain. Germline CDR1 and CDR2: MGHRA and YSYEKL. The V end was cut by 0 bases, the J end by 2 bases, with 10 bases between. This CDR3 comprises 15 residues. The CDR3 DNA follows: TGCGCCAGCAGCCAAGAGGCCAGAGAGAACTATGGCTACACCTTC. Its protein is CASSQEARENYGYTF.

V usage is TRBV29-1 and J usage is TRBJ1-1; 9 bases match TRBD1. V gave up 6 bases and J gave up 7 bases; unmatched junction bases: 6. The CDR3 spans 12 residues. Germline V gene data show CDR1 as SQVTM and CDR2 as ANQGSEA. The CDR3 DNA sequence: TGCAGCGTCGGGACAGGGCTTAATGAAGCTTTCTTT. This translates into CSVGTGLNEAFF. The full variable domain, its missing parts supplied by reference TRBV29-1 and TRBJ1-1, is SAVISQKPSRDICQRGTSLTIQCQVDSQVTMMFWYRQQPGQSLTLIATANQGSEATYESGFVIDKFPISRPNLTFSTLTVSNMSPEDSSIYLCSVGTGLNEAFFGQGTRLTVV.

The chain recombines TRBV7-9 with TRBJ1-2; 12 positions match TRBD1. The CDR3 contains 17 residues. The ends lost 0 bases at V and 11 bases at J; junction bases unmatched: 13. Germline lookup yields CDR1 SEHNR and CDR2 FQNEAQ (reference sequence). The CDR3 spells CASSLAGGTGGARAYTF. In nucleotides, the CDR3 is TGTGCCAGCAGCTTAGCCGGGGGGACAGGGGGCGCCAGGGCATACACCTTC.

The count of this clone is one. The chain has TRBV7-9 and TRBJ2-3; 8 bases line up with TRBD2. There are 14 residues in the CDR3. CDR1 is SEHNR, CDR2 FQNEAQ, per germline (reference sequence). V was clipped by 3 bases and J by 3 bases; unmatched bases: 2. The CDR3 DNA is TGTGCCAGCAGCTTGAGCGGGGGAACAGATACGCAGTATTTT. It specifies CASSLSGGTDTQYF.

This rearrangement joins TRBV27 to TRBJ1-6, with 8 bases identical to TRBD1. J lost 8 bases, V lost 4 bases, and 13 bases had no gene match. The CDR3 has 17 residues. Germline CDR1 MNHEY, CDR2 SMNVEV (reference sequence). CDR3 in DNA: TGTGCCAGCAGTTCTCAACTCCCACAGGGGGTTTATTCACCCCTCCACTTT. As protein: CASSSQLPQGVYSPLHF.